A selection of T cell receptor beta chains follows, all from one sample in a study of T cell responses to AZD1222 COVID-19 vaccine. Assay used: immunoSEQ multiplex PCR; TCRdb lists only in-frame clones, some missing. The data hold about 150,000 clones, with 94% observed a single time. The specimen comprised peripheral blood, sampled on day 0 of AZD1222 vaccination. The origin of the receptors is an adult in good health. The CDR3 runs from the conserved cysteine through the conserved F or W. A D gene is named only where the DNA matches it firmly. Not all rows give a size; the values are once, few, many and, for expanded clones, a class.

j_call,d_call,clone_size,v_call,cdr3_nt,cdr3_aa
TRBJ1-2,-,-,TRBV4-1,TGCGCCAGCAGCCAAGGGGAGGCGAGCCCCCACTATGGCTACACCTTC,CASSQGEASPHYGYTF
TRBJ2-1,-,few,TRBV27,TGTGCCAGCAGTCCAGTTTTGGCGGGGACTGTGCAGTTCTTC,CASSPVLAGTVQFF
TRBJ1-2,-,-,TRBV28,TGTGCCAGCACCGAGACCGGACGGAGCTATGGCTACACCTTC,CASTETGRSYGYTF
TRBJ2-2,-,once,TRBV7-9,TGTGCCAGCAGCTCCCGAGGACTGGGGCACACCGGGGAGCTGTTTTTT,CASSSRGLGHTGELFF
TRBJ2-3,-,once,TRBV12-3/TRBV12-4,TGTGCCAGCAGGCGACAGGTCACAGATACGCAGTATTTT,CASRRQVTDTQYF
TRBJ1-1,-,-,TRBV15,TGTGCCGCACGGGATTCCACTGAAGCTTTCTTT,CAARDSTEAFF
TRBJ1-2,-,-,TRBV29-1,TGCAGCGTTGCGGTTCCAGGGGTCTATGGCTACACCTTC,CSVAVPGVYGYTF
TRBJ1-5,-,-,TRBV27,TGTGCCATCATAGACCCCCGTAGCAATCAGCCCCAGCATTTT,CAIIDPRSNQPQHF
TRBJ1-3,-,-,TRBV7-9,TGTGCCAGCAGCTCCGACATAAGCTCTGGAAACACCATATATTTT,CASSSDISSGNTIYF
TRBJ2-5,TRBD2,once,TRBV5-5,TGTGCCAGCAGCTTGCAACTAGCGGGGGACCTCCAGTACTTC,CASSLQLAGDLQYF
TRBJ1-1,-,once,TRBV3-1/TRBV3-2,TGTGCCAGCAGCCAAGATTGGGGCAGGGTTGTCACTGAAGCTTTCTTT,CASSQDWGRVVTEAFF
TRBJ1-4,-,-,TRBV5-1,TGCGCCAGCAGCTACACCCCCGCTAATGAAAAACTGTTTTTT,CASSYTPANEKLFF
TRBJ1-1,-,-,TRBV7-6,TGTGCCAGCAGCCTGCAGACGAACACTGAAGCTTTCTTT,CASSLQTNTEAFF
TRBJ1-1,-,-,TRBV5-1,TGCGCCAGCAGCTTGGGAGGGGGCACTGAAGCTTTCTTT,CASSLGGGTEAFF
TRBJ2-2,-,-,TRBV9,TGTGCCAGCAGCCCTCACCTGGCCGGGGAGCTGTTTTTT,CASSPHLAGELFF
TRBJ1-2,TRBD1,-,TRBV19,TGTGCCAGCCGACAGGGGGCTAGTAGCTACACCTTC,CASRQGASSYTF
TRBJ1-4,-,-,TRBV4-3,TGCGCCAGCAGCCAAGAAAGCGATGGGCCTATCCTGTTTTTT,CASSQESDGPILFF
TRBJ1-6,TRBD1,-,TRBV5-1,TGCGCCAGCAGCTTGGAGGGGACAGGGAGTTCACCCCTCCACTTT,CASSLEGTGSSPLHF
TRBJ1-2,TRBD1,once,TRBV29-1,TGCAGCGTTGTAGAGGACAGGGTTTACGGCTACACCTTC,CSVVEDRVYGYTF
TRBJ2-3,TRBD2,-,TRBV27,TGTGCCAGCAGTTTTGGTAGCGGGCGGTACACAGATACGCAGTATTTT,CASSFGSGRYTDTQYF
TRBJ1-2,TRBD1,-,TRBV12-3/TRBV12-4,TGTGCCAGCAGTCTCACAGGGGGGAATGGCTACACCTTC,CASSLTGGNGYTF
TRBJ1-2,-,once,TRBV7-2,TGTGCCAGCAGCTTACAGGTTAACTATGGCTACACCTTC,CASSLQVNYGYTF
TRBJ1-1,TRBD1,-,TRBV3-1/TRBV3-2,TGTGCCAGCAGCCAAGATGGGACAGGGTTGAACACTGAAGCTTTCTTT,CASSQDGTGLNTEAFF
TRBJ1-2,-,-,TRBV19,TGTGCCAGTAGTATAGGTGCTCGAAACTATGGCTACACCTTC,CASSIGARNYGYTF
TRBJ1-5,-,-,TRBV28,TGTGCCAGCAGTTTTTCAGGGGTCGGGAATCAGCCCCAGCATTTT,CASSFSGVGNQPQHF
TRBJ2-2,-,once,TRBV5-1,TGCGCCAGCAGCTTGCAGGGTACCGGGGAGCTGTTTTTT,CASSLQGTGELFF
TRBJ1-1,-,once,TRBV20-1,TGCAGTGCTAGTCGGCAGGGCCTAGGGGCTTTCTTT,CSASRQGLGAFF
TRBJ2-1,TRBD2,once,TRBV7-9,TGTGCCAGCAGCTTTGCAACTAGCGGGAGAGGGACCTCCTACAATGAGCAGTTCTTC,CASSFATSGRGTSYNEQFF
TRBJ2-1,TRBD2,-,TRBV7-2,TGTGCCAGCAGCTTGAGGACTAGCTACAGTGAGCAGTTCTTC,CASSLRTSYSEQFF
TRBJ2-1,TRBD2,-,TRBV4-1,TGCGCCAGCAGCCAATTGATTAGCGGGAGGAGTAGTTACAATGAGCAGTTCTTC,CASSQLISGRSSYNEQFF
TRBJ2-5,TRBD1,-,TRBV28,TGTGCCAGCAGTTTACAACAGGGGGTCGGCTTCGGAGAGACCCAGTACTTC,CASSLQQGVGFGETQYF
TRBJ2-1,TRBD2,once,TRBV19,TGTGCCAGTGGAGGCGCTAGCGGGGCCCAGTTCTTC,CASGGASGAQFF
TRBJ1-2,TRBD1,-,TRBV27,TGTTACCGGGACAGGGTTCATCGCGGCTACACCTTC,CYRDRVHRGYTF
TRBJ1-4,TRBD1,-,TRBV6-1,TGTGCCAGCAGTGGACGGACAGGGGGATCAATCAGTGAAAAACTGTTTTTT,CASSGRTGGSISEKLFF
TRBJ1-5,-,-,TRBV7-6,TGTGCCAGCAGCTTAAGGTTAGGGTGGAATCAGCCCCAGCATTTT,CASSLRLGWNQPQHF
TRBJ1-4,TRBD1,-,TRBV4-1,TGCGCCAGCAGCCAAGCGGACAGGGGTGAAAAACTGTTTTTT,CASSQADRGEKLFF
TRBJ2-2,TRBD2,once,TRBV7-9,TGTGCCAGCAGCCCTCGGACTAGCGGGGTGACTGGGGAGCTGTTTTTT,CASSPRTSGVTGELFF
TRBJ1-3,-,-,TRBV18,TGTGCCAGCTCACCAGGCACCGAGGGCAGGCCTGGAAACACCATATATTTT,CASSPGTEGRPGNTIYF
TRBJ2-1,-,-,TRBV5-1,TGCGCCAGCAGCTTGGCCGGGACTGGGACCAATGAGCAGTTCTTC,CASSLAGTGTNEQFF
TRBJ1-2,TRBD1,-,TRBV7-9,TGTGCCAGCAGCTGGACAGGGGGCGATGGTGGCTACACCTTC,CASSWTGGDGGYTF
TRBJ2-3,TRBD2,-,TRBV2,TGTGCCAGCAGAGGACTAGAGGATCCAGATACGCAGTATTTT,CASRGLEDPDTQYF
TRBJ1-5,-,once,TRBV7-2,TGTGCCAGCAGCTTAAACCGTGGCAATCAGCCCCAGCATTTT,CASSLNRGNQPQHF
TRBJ2-1,TRBD2,-,TRBV6-5,TGTGCCAGCAGGTTGCTAGCGGGAGACCCCAATGAGCAGTTCTTC,CASRLLAGDPNEQFF
TRBJ1-2,-,-,TRBV12-3/TRBV12-4,TGTGCCAGCAGCCCACTTGTGAATTATGGCTACACCTTC,CASSPLVNYGYTF
TRBJ2-5,TRBD1,-,TRBV27,TGTGCCAGTCGGACAGGGGGGCAAGAGACCCAGTACTTC,CASRTGGQETQYF
TRBJ2-1,-,-,TRBV7-9,TGTGCCAGCACGACCCCCGAGGGGGGGGTGAATGAGCAGTTCTTC,CASTTPEGGVNEQFF
TRBJ1-5,TRBD1,-,TRBV27,TGTGCCAGCAGACAAACCCCGGGACAGAGAAATCAGCCCCAGCATTTT,CASRQTPGQRNQPQHF
TRBJ1-1,TRBD1,-,TRBV7-9,TGTGCCAGCAGCCCAAACAGGGGGAAGAACACTGAAGCTTTCTTT,CASSPNRGKNTEAFF
TRBJ2-1,TRBD2,-,TRBV15,TGTGCCACCAGCAGAGTCCTCGGGCTAGCGGGAGAGGATGAGCAGTTCTTC,CATSRVLGLAGEDEQFF